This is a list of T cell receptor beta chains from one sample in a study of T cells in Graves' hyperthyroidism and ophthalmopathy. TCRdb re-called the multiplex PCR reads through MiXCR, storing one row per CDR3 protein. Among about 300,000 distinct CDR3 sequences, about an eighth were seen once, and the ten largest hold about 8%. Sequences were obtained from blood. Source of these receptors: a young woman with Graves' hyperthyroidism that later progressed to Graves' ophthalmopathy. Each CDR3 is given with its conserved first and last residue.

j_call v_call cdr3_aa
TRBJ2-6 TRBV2 CASSDNGANVLTF
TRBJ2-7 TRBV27 CASRQSGRIYEQYF
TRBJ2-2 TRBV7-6 CASSSNLAAAYTGELFF
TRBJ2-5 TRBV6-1 CASSFLEETQYF
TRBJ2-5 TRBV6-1 CASSERWNQETQYF
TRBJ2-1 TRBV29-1 CSVDGAEQFF
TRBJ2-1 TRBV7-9 CASSRDFVGEQFF
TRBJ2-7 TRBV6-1 CASSKSPGTIPYEQYF
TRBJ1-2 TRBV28 CASSLVPAYVYGYTF
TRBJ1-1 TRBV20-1 CSGSRGDMNTEAFF
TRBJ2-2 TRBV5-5 CASSLQGYTGELFF
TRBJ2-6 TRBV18 CASSLSQTPGANVLTF
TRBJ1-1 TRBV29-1 CSVGGVGNTEAFF
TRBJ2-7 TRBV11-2 CASSIGGSSEQYF
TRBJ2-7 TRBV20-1 CSASGVVQGLNEQYF
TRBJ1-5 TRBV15 CATSGTGTGNQPQHF
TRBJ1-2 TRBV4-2 CASSQPTGGTLYGYTF
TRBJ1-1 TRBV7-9 CASATAHTEAFF
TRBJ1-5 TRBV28 CASEQGGSGNQPQHF
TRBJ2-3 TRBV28 CASSTPWGGTSRPTQYF
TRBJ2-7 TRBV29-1 CSVGGTHSYEQYF
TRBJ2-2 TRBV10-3 CAISVKGAFTGELFF
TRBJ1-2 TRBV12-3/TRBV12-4 CASSLLRGQGVTLYGYTF
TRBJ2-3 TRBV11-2 CASSPGLIGGPDTQYF
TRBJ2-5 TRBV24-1 CATSSGYQETQYF